The clone carrying this T cell receptor (beta chain) has a handful of counts. A second PCR of about 7 to 12 cycles used a sample-barcoded 5' primer and a J-beta primer mix. One entry per CDR3 protein results from TCRdb running MiXCR on the 5' RACE reads. The data show hundreds of thousands of distinct CDR3 sequences, roughly 24% seen once. The ends were cut back, 7 bases at V and 4 bases at J, with 13 bases in the middle. CDR3 length: 13 residues. Per the germline V gene, CDR1 is MDHEN and CDR2 is SYDVKM. This sample stems from a study of blood T cells in healthy people across ages. These records were also assigned to another study, of T cells of mothers and their children.

The clonotype was recovered from a boy younger than 18 in good health. The chain carries TRBV28 and TRBJ2-5; possibly TRBD1 for D (7 bases). Sequencing was carried out using blood. CDR3 in amino acids: CASNHQGGETQYF. CDR3 in DNA: TGTGCCAGCAACCACCAGGGGGGAGAGACCCAGTACTTC.